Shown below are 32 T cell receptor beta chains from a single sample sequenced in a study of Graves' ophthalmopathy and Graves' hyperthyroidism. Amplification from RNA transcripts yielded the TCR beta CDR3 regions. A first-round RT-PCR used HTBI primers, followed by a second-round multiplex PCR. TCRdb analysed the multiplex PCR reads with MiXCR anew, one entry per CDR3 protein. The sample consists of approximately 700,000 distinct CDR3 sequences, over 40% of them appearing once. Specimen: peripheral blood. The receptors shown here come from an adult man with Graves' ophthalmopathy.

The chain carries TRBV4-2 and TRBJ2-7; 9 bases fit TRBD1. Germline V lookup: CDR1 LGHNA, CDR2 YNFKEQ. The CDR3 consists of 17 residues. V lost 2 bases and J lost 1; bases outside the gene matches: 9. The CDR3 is CASSQTPWDRESYEQYF. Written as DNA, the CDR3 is TGTGCCAGCAGCCAAACCCCCTGGGACAGGGAGTCCTACGAGCAGTACTTC.

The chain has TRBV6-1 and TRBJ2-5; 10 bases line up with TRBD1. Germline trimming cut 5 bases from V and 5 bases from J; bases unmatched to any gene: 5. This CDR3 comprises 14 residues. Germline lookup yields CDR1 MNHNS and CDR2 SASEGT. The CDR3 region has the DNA TGTGCCAGCAGTATGACAGGGGGCGTGGAGACCCAGTACTTC. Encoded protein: CASSMTGGVETQYF.

CDR3 bases: TGTGCCAGCAGTTTAGGACAGTCCTACTACGAGCAGTACTTC. This encodes CASSLGQSYYEQYF. The chain is built from TRBV6-6 and TRBJ2-7, with D maybe TRBD1 (6 bases). Germline-derived CDR1 and CDR2 are MNHNY and SVGAGI (reference sequence). V lost 4 bases and J 3 bases, leaving 13 bases between the germline ends. This CDR3 contains 14 residues.

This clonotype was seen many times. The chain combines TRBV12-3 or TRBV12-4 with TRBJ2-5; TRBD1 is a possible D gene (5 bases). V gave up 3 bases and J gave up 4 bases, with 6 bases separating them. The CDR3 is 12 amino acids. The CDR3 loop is CASSFDRETQYF. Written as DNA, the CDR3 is TGTGCCAGCAGTTTTGACAGAGAGACCCAGTACTTC.

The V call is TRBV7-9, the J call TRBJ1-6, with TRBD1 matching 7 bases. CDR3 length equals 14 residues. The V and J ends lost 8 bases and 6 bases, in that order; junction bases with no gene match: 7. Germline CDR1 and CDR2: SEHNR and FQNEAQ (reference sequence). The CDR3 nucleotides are TGTGCCAGCCGCGAGGCAGGGGGTAATTCACCCCTCCACTTT. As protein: CASREAGGNSPLHF.

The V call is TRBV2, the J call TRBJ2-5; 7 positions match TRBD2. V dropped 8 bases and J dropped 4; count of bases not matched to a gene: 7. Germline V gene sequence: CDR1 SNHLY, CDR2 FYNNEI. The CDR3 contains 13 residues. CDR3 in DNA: TGTGCCAGCGGCCAAGCGGGACCAGAGACCCAGTACTTC. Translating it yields CASGQAGPETQYF.

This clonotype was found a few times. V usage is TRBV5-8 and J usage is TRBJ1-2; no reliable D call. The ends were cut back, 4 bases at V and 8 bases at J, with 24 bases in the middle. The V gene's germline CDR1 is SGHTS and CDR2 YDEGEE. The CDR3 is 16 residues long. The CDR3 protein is CASSPKPSTSGYGYTF. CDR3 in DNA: TGTGCCAGCAGCCCCAAGCCGTCGACTTCTGGCTACGGCTACACCTTC.

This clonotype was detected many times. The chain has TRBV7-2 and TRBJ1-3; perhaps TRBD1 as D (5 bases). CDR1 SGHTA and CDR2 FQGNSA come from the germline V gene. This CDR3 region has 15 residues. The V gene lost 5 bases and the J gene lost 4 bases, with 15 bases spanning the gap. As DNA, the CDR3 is TGTGCCAGCAGCCCTACGGGGGGGAGAGGAAACACCATATATTTT. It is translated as CASSPTGGRGNTIYF.

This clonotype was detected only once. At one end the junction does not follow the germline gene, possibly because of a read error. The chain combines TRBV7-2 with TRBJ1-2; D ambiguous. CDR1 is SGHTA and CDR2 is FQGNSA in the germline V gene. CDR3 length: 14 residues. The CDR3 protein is CAGSQDKGYGGYTF. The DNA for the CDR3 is TGCGCCGGCAGCCAAGATAAAGGGTACGGGGGCTACACCTTC.

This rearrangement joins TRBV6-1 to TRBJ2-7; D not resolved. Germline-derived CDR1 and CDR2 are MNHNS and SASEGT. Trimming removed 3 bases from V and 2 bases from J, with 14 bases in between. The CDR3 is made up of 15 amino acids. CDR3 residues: CASSDRATAPYEQYF. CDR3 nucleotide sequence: TGTGCCAGCAGTGACCGGGCGACCGCTCCCTACGAGCAGTACTTC.

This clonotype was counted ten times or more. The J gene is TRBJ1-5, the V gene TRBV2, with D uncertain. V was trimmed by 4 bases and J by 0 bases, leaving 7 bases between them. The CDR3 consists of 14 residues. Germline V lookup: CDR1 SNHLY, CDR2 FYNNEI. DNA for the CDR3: TGTGCCAGCAGTGCCAGACATAGCAATCAGCCCCAGCATTTT. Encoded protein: CASSARHSNQPQHF.

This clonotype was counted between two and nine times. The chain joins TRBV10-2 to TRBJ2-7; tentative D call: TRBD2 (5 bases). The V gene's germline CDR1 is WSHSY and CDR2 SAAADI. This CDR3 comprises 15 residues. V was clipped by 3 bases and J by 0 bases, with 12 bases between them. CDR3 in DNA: TGCGCCAGCAGTGAAAGGGTGGAGGCCTCCTACGAGCAGTACTTC. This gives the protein CASSERVEASYEQYF.

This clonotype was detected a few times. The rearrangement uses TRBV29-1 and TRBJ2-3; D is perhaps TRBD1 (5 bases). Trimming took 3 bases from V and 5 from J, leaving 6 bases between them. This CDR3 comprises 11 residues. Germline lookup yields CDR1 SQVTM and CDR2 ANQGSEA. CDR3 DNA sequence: TGCAGCGTTGATAGGGGAGATACGCAGTATTTT. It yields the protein CSVDRGDTQYF.

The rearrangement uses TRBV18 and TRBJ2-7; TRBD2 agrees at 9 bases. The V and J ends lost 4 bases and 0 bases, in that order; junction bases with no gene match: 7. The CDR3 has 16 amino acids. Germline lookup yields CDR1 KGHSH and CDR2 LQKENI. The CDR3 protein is CASSRGSGSLSYEQYF. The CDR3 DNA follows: TGTGCCAGCTCACGAGGTAGCGGGAGTCTCTCCTACGAGCAGTACTTC.

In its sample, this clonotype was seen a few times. CDR3 DNA: TGTGCCAGCTCACCACAGGGGGCCGCGAATTCACCCCTCCACTTT. Its protein product is CASSPQGAANSPLHF. The gene calls are TRBV9 and TRBJ1-6; 9 bases map to TRBD1. The CDR3 runs 15 residues. The germline CDR1 and CDR2 sequences are SGDLS and YYNGEE. V lost 7 bases and J lost 7; bases outside the gene matches: 9.

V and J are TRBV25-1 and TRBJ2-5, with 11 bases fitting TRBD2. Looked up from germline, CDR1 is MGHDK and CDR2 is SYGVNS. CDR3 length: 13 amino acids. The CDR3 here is CAGLTSGAETQYF. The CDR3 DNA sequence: TGTGCTGGATTGACTAGCGGGGCTGAGACCCAGTACTTC.

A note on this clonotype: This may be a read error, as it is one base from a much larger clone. The chain's CDR3 is CSAREGVDREGSQYF. The CDR3 coding sequence is TGCAGTGCTAGAGAGGGTGTCGACAGGGAGGGATCCCAGTACTTC. The chain recombines TRBV20-1 with TRBJ2-5; tentatively, D is TRBD1 or TRBD2 (7 bases each). Germline CDR1 and CDR2: DFQATT and SNEGSKA (reference sequence). V dropped 0 bases and J dropped 9 bases, with 20 bases sitting between them. This CDR3 has 15 amino acids.

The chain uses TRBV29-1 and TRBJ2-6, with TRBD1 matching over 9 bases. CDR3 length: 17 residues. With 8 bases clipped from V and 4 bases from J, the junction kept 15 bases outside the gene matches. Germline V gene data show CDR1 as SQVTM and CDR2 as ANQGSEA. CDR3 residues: CSQGYTGGASGANVLTF. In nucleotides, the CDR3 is TGCAGCCAAGGTTACACAGGGGGCGCATCGGGGGCCAACGTCCTGACTTTC.

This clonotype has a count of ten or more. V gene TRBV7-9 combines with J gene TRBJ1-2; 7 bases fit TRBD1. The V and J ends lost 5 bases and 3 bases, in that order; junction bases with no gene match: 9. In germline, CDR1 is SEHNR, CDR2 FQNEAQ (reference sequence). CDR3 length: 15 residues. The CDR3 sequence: CASSPVQGRDYGYTF. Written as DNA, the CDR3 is TGTGCCAGCAGCCCCGTACAGGGGAGGGACTATGGCTACACCTTC.

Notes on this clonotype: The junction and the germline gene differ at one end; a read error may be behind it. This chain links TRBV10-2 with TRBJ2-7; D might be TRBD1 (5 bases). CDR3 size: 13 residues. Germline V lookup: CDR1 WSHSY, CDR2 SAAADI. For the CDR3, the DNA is TGTGCCAGCAGGGATAAAAGCTCCTACGAGCAGTACTTC. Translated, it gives CASRDKSSYEQYF.

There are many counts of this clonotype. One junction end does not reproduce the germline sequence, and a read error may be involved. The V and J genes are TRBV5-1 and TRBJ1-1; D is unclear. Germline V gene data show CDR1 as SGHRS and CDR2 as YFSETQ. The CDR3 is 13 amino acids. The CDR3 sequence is CASSLVTDTEAFF. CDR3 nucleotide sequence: TGTGCCAGCAGCTTGGTGACGGACACTGAAGCTTTCTTT.

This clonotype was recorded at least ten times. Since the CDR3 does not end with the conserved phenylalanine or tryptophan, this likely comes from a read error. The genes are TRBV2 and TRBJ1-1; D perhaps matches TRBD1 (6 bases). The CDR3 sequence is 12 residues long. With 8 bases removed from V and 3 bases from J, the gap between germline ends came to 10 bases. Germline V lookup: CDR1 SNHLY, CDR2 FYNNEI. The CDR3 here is CASLGGHTEAFL. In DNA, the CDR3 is TGTGCCAGCCTTGGGGGGCACACTGAAGCTTTCCTT.

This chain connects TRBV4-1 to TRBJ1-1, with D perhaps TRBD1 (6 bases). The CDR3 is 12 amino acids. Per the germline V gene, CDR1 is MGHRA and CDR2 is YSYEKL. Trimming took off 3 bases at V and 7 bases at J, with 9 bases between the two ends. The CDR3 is CASSQAGHEAFF. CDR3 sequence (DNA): TGCGCCAGCAGCCAGGCGGGACATGAAGCTTTCTTT.

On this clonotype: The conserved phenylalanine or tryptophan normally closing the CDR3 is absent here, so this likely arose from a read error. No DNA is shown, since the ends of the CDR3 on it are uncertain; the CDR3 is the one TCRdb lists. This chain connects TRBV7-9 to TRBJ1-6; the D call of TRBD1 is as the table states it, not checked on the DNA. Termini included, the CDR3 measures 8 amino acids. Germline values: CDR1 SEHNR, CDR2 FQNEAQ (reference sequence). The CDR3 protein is CASSSMTG.

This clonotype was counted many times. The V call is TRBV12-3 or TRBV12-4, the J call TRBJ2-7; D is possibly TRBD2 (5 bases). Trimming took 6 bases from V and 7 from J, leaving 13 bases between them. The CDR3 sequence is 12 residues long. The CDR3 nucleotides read TGTGCCAGCAGCCGGGCCTCGGGGGAGCAGTACTTC. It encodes CASSRASGEQYF.

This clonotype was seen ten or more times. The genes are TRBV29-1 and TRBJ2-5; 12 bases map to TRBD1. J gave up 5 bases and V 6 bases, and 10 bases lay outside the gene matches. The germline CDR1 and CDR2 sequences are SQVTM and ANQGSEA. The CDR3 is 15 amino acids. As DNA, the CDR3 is TGCAGCGTGGTAACCGGGACAGGGGGCGCCGAGACCCAGTACTTC. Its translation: CSVVTGTGGAETQYF.

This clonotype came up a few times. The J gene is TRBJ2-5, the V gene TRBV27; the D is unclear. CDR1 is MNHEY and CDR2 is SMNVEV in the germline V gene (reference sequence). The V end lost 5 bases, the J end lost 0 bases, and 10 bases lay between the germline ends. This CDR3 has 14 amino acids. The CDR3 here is CASSPTQYQETQYF. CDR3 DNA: TGTGCCAGCAGTCCAACACAGTACCAAGAGACCCAGTACTTC.

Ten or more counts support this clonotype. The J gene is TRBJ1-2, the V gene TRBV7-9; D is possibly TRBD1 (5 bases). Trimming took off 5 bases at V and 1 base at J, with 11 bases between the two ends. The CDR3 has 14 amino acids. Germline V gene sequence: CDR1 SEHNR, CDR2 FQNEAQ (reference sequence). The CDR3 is CASSRTSLNYGYTF. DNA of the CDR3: TGTGCCAGCAGCCGGACATCCCTTAACTATGGCTACACCTTC.

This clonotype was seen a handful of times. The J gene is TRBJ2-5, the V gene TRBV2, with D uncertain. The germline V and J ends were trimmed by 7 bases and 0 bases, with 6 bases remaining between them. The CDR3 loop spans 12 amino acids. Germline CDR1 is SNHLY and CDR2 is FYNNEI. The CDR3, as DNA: TGTGCCAGCACAAAAGACCAAGAGACCCAGTACTTC. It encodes CASTKDQETQYF.

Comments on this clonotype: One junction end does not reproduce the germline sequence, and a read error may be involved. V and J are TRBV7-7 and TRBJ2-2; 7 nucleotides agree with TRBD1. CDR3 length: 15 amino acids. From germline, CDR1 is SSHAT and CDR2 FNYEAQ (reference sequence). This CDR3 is CASSSQGMNTGELFF. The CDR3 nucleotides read TGTGCTAGCAGCTCACAGGGGATGAACACCGGGGAGCTGTTTTTT.

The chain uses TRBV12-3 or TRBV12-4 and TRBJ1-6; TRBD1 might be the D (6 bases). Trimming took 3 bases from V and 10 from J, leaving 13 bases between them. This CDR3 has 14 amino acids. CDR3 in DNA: TGTGCCAGCAGTTTTAAGGGGGGTTTGTCACCCCTCCACTTT. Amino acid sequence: CASSFKGGLSPLHF.

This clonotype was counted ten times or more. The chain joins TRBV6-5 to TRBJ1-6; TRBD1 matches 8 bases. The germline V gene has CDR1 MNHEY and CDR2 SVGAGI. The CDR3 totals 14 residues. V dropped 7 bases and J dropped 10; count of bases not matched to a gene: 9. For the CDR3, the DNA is TGTGCCAGCAACAGACAGGGGAGGGACTCACCCCTCCACTTT. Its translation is CASNRQGRDSPLHF.